This TCR beta chain was observed in a study of regulatory T cells in long-lasting Graves disease (dated by TCRdb to the early 2020s). Notes on the research overall: Persistent Graves' disease meant more than 5 years of antithyroid drug treatment with TSH receptor autoantibodies that stayed positive. Patients with persistent Graves' disease were compared with patients with newly diagnosed Graves' disease using TCR sequencing and RNA sequencing of peripheral blood. The study took place in China and was registered as a clinical trial. A total of about 33 samples underwent TCR sequencing, from roughly 13 patients with persistent Graves' disease and approximately 20 patients with newly diagnosed Graves' disease. Antithyroid drugs had been taken for approximately ten years on average by persistent Graves' disease patients in the clinical cohort. Overall study outcomes, separate from this receptor: Sequencing and analysis were restricted to the TCR beta chain. Preferential use of TRBV28, TRBJ1-2 and TRBJ2-5 was observed in persistent disease, whereas TRBV20-1 and TRBJ2-1 were favored in newly diagnosed disease. As a limitation, the authors acknowledged that the small sample size may reduce accuracy. Only peripheral blood was studied, because thyroid tissue, the primary lesion, was inaccessible. Persistent Graves' disease patients showed lower TCR Shannon entropy and fewer highly expanded clones than newly diagnosed patients, suggesting clonal expansion. Patients with persistent disease shared more public clonotypes (around 2,500) than newly diagnosed patients did (about 1,000).

This specimen's time point label, per the study, means: persistent/refractory GD, antithyroid drugs over 5 years with positive TRAb. For both TCR sequencing and RNA sequencing, RNA was extracted from PBMCs using TRIzol. The diagnosis of Graves' disease was made according to American Thyroid Association guidelines. Patients were recruited from an endocrinology department in Xi'an, China. From each patient, approximately 10 milliliters of peripheral blood was collected into an EDTA anticoagulant tube. Ficoll Paque Plus density gradient separation was used to isolate PBMCs, and no further T cell sorting was performed. RNA quality was checked with an Agilent 2100 Bioanalyzer and agarose gel, and concentration with a NanoDrop 2000. From a lookup of the germline V gene, CDR1 and CDR2 are SNHLY and FYNNEI. V is pared back by 7 bases and J by 1 base, with 7 bases lying between the germline termini. Including the terminal cysteine and phenylalanine, the CDR3 comprises 12 residues. The retained sequence is limited to the CDR3, 36 bases, with the frame set at the first base.

The method behind the library was multiplex PCR. TCRdb lists the instrument as Illumina HiSeq 4000. CDR3 regions were amplified by Arm-PCR with iRepertoire HTBI primers to construct TCR beta libraries. Before sequencing, the PCR products underwent gel purification. On the authors' methods: A total of fewer than 65 TRBV and 14 TRBJ segments were identified across samples and were used for gene usage analysis of CDR3 amino acid clonotypes. COPE and FqMerger were used to merge the filtered high-quality paired reads into contigs. BLAST was used to align contigs to the IMGT TRBV, TRBD and TRBJ reference genes, and CDR3 was defined following IMGT. Clonotypes above 0.1% frequency were classified as highly expanded clones. Repertoire diversity was measured by Shannon entropy, and V-J evenness by the Gini coefficient. Clonotypes shared by more than one individual were considered public. The public sequencing data were trimmed at Q25 with fastp and processed into clonotypes with MiXCR by TCRdb, which kept only in-frame beta chains. Records with the same CDR3 protein are collapsed into one entry carrying the most frequent genes and DNA. Here the V and J calls rest on TCRdb's processing, not on the authors' analysis. A total of a few hundred thousand distinct CDR3 sequences appear in this sample, around a quarter of them only once. Together, the top ten hold about a quarter of the sample.

This clonotype was detected many times. What this receptor recognizes is not known. Qualities for individual bases were not recorded, and no much larger clone is one base off. This chain joins TRBV2 to TRBJ1-1; the D gene assignment is ambiguous. Sequencing used peripheral blood mononuclear cells (PBMCs), obtained when the disease was refractory, from a patient treated with antithyroid drugs. The sequence derives from a female donor with Graves disease. The bases read TGTGCCAGCAATCTAGGGAACACTGAAGCTTTCTTT. Its coded protein is CASNLGNTEAFF.